Below, one T cell receptor (beta chain) is given with its context. This sample was taken from a study of shared clonotypes between healthy human individuals. Whole-study context: The plates for each donor numbered three CD4 naive, three CD4 memory, two CD8 naive and one CD8 memory.

Genomic DNA of each subset was evenly split across several immunoSEQ plates. Assay: immunoSEQ multiplex PCR; the TCRdb copy retains only in-frame clones and omits some. The table lists around 1.6 million clones, around 98% of them singletons. V lost 6 bases, J lost 14 bases, and 11 bases stayed unmatched. This CDR3 spans 12 amino acids. Looked up from germline, CDR1 is SGHKS and CDR2 is YYEKEE (reference sequence). The TCR originated in a young man in good health. Sequenced material: naive CD4+ T cells sorted from blood. Regarding subset: CD45RA+ positively selected. The genes are TRBV5-5 and TRBJ2-1, with 7 bases aligning to TRBD2. This CDR3 is CASNLSEGREFF. The CDR3 nucleotides read TGTGCCAGCAACCTCTCTGAGGGGAGGGAGTTCTTC.